The clone carrying this T cell receptor beta chain occurred many times. What it binds is unknown. What was amplified from RNA transcripts were TCR beta CDR3 regions. Using the HTBI primer set, a first-round RT-PCR was run on the TCR CDR3. TCRdb re-derived calls from the multiplex PCR reads in MiXCR, one entry per CDR3 protein. The sample contains almost 500,000 distinct CDR3 sequences, about 20% of which appear only once. This sample is part of a study of T cells in Graves' hyperthyroidism and ophthalmopathy. Germline V gene sequence: CDR1 MNHNS, CDR2 SASEGT. The CDR3 covers 16 residues. Between the trimmed V and J ends, which lost 0 bases and 4 bases, there was a span of 13 bases. The study left out patients who had uncontrolled infection, other autoimmune disease, pregnancy or lactation. Study-wide results and caveats: Separation of ophthalmopathy from stable hyperthyroidism was achieved by a 13 V-J model. The model predicted ophthalmopathy a median around 6 months before onset.

The TCR originated in a woman aged 65 to 85 with Graves' ophthalmopathy. This chain connects TRBV6-1 to TRBJ2-1; perhaps TRBD1 as D (6 bases). The sample consisted of blood. The CDR3 sequence: CASSEAWNRVYNEQFF. CDR3 DNA: TGTGCCAGCAGTGAAGCGTGGAACAGGGTTTACAATGAGCAGTTCTTC.